The sequence of this T cell receptor (beta chain) was determined in a study of naive and memory T cell subsets. This clonotype was counted between two and nine times. Its antigen is as yet unknown. V dropped 5 bases and J dropped 1 base, with 21 bases sitting between them. The length of the CDR3 is 19 residues. Germline V lookup: CDR1 MNHEY, CDR2 SVGAGI. Study conclusions and caveats: In naive cells, over 85% of TCR sequences were seen only once. A few larger clonotypes appeared in naive repertoires, especially CD8, possibly memory cells re-expressing CD45RA. Clonotypes are single alpha or beta chains, not paired receptors.

Two oligonucleotides, mixed equimolar, formed the beta constant-region primer covering TRBC1 and TRBC2. Ligated cDNA was amplified by four rounds of PCR with nested alpha and beta constant-region primers and SP2. TCRdb reprocessed the UMI-ligation and nested PCR reads via MiXCR and lists one record per CDR3 protein. Of over 130,000 distinct CDR3 sequences in the sample, more than 15% are singletons; the top ten hold approximately 0.58%. CD8 T cells were positively selected from what remained after CD4 positive selection. Cells stained for CD3, CD4, CD8, CD45RA, CD27 and viability were sorted into four CD45RA/CD27 subsets.

Sequencing was performed on naive CD8+ T cells from blood. This TCR was recovered from a human donor in good health. The chain couples TRBV6-5 to TRBJ2-6; D is ambiguous. CDR3 amino acids: CASSPTEIRAPSGANVLTF. CDR3 in DNA: TGTGCCAGCAGTCCCACAGAAATCCGGGCCCCTTCTGGGGCCAACGTCCTGACTTTC.